Shown below are 18 T cell receptor beta chains from a single sample sequenced in a study of T cell responses to AZD1222 COVID-19 vaccine. Repertoires were generated with immunoSEQ multiplex PCR, while TCRdb's copy carries only in-frame clones and drops some. The table shows around 90,000 clones, with under 95% occurring only once. Here the sequenced sample was peripheral blood, taken on day 0 of MenACWY control vaccination. These receptors were obtained from an adult in good health.

V is TRBV27 and J is TRBJ1-2; 10 nucleotides match TRBD1. Trimming took 6 bases from V and 4 from J; bases not matched to a gene: 17. Germline assignment: CDR1 MNHEY and CDR2 SMNVEV (reference sequence). This CDR3 region has 18 residues. The CDR3 nucleotides read TGTGCCAGCAGCGAATATGGGGGGACAGGGGTAATGAGCTATGGCTACACCTTC. Amino acids: CASSEYGGTGVMSYGYTF.

The V call is TRBV9, the J call TRBJ1-3, with TRBD1 as a possible D gene (6 bases). Germline V gives CDR1 SGDLS, CDR2 YYNGEE. V was clipped by 0 bases and J by 3 bases, with 10 bases between them. CDR3 length: 15 amino acids. The CDR3 is CASSVGGANGNTIYF. The CDR3 bases are TGTGCCAGCAGCGTAGGGGGGGCTAATGGAAACACCATATATTTT.

V gene TRBV5-5 combines with J gene TRBJ1-2, with D unresolved. V shed 0 bases and J shed 4 bases, with 7 bases lying between them. This CDR3 is 13 amino acids long. Germline V gives CDR1 SGHKS, CDR2 YYEKEE (reference sequence). CDR3 residues: CASSLEQSYGYTF. CDR3 nucleotide sequence: TGTGCCAGCAGCTTGGAACAGAGCTATGGCTACACCTTC.

The chain couples TRBV27 to TRBJ2-7, with 8 bases identical to TRBD1. The CDR3 consists of 15 residues. The J segment lost 4 bases and the V segment lost 2 bases, leaving 7 bases of the junction unmatched. CDR1 and CDR2 from the germline V gene are MNHEY and SMNVEV (reference sequence). The CDR3 protein is CASSLGQGARYEQYF. The CDR3 DNA is TGTGCCAGCAGTTTAGGGCAGGGGGCTAGGTACGAGCAGTACTTC.

The rearrangement uses TRBV24-1 and TRBJ2-5, with D perhaps TRBD2 (6 bases). Germline V gene lookup returns CDR1 KGHDR and CDR2 SFDVKD. Trimming removed 4 bases at V and 5 bases at J, with 19 bases between. This CDR3 contains 16 residues. CDR3 residues: CATSERGQPGGETQYF. The CDR3 DNA reads as TGTGCCACCAGTGAACGTGGACAACCCGGAGGGGAGACCCAGTACTTC.

The genes are TRBV28 and TRBJ2-1, with TRBD2 as a possible D gene (6 bases). V lost 6 bases, J lost 4 bases, and 19 bases lay in between. CDR1 is MDHEN and CDR2 is SYDVKM in the germline V gene. CDR3 length equals 16 residues. This CDR3 is CASRAVGTPFYNEQFF. DNA of the CDR3: TGTGCCAGCAGGGCGGTCGGGACTCCCTTTTACAATGAGCAGTTCTTC.

CDR3 bases: TGTGCCAGCAGCAGAGACGAGACAGGGGAGGATGGCTACACCTTC. Amino acids: CASSRDETGEDGYTF. The chain is built from TRBV7-2 and TRBJ1-2, with 8 bases aligning to TRBD1. The CDR3 spans 15 residues. The germline V gene has CDR1 SGHTA and CDR2 FQGNSA. After removal of 5 bases from V and 6 bases from J, the junction contained 11 bases not matched to a gene.

The sample holds a few counts of this clone. This chain joins TRBV6-5 and TRBJ1-2; D is unclear. Trimming took 2 bases from V and 9 from J, leaving 13 bases between them. Germline lookup yields CDR1 MNHEY and CDR2 SVGAGI. The CDR3 loop spans 13 amino acids. The CDR3 DNA is TGTGCCAGCAGTTACCGGGCAGAGAATAGCTACACCTTC. It is translated as CASSYRAENSYTF.

As regards this clone: Other DNA sequences of this sample code for an identical CDR3. J is TRBJ1-5 and V is TRBV6-1; D ambiguous. From germline, CDR1 is MNHNS and CDR2 SASEGT. The V and J ends lost 2 bases and 0 bases respectively, with 8 bases between them. There are 15 residues in the CDR3. The CDR3 is CASSEFGDSNQPQHF. The CDR3 DNA sequence: TGTGCCAGCAGTGAATTCGGCGATAGCAATCAGCCCCAGCATTTT.

A remark on this clone: The sample has other DNA sequences that encode this CDR3 too. The V gene is TRBV19, the J gene TRBJ1-5; no firm D call. The germline V and J ends were trimmed by 5 bases and 4 bases, with 9 bases remaining between them. The germline gives CDR1 LNHDA, CDR2 SQIVND (reference sequence). The CDR3 is made up of 13 amino acids. The CDR3 loop reads CASSGTGNQPQHF. The CDR3 coding sequence is TGTGCCAGTAGTGGTACGGGAAATCAGCCCCAGCATTTT.

The chain couples TRBV10-1 to TRBJ2-7; D not certain. Per the germline V gene, CDR1 is WNHNN and CDR2 is SYGVQD (reference sequence). Trimming took 5 bases from V and 1 from J, leaving 12 bases between them. The CDR3 is 14 amino acids. For the CDR3, the DNA is TGCGCCAGCAGTCGACGGGCCGATTCCTACGAGCAGTACTTC. It is translated as CASSRRADSYEQYF.

This chain joins TRBV3-1 (or the pseudogene TRBV3-2) and TRBJ1-2, with 8 bases fitting TRBD1. This CDR3 comprises 14 residues. V shed 2 bases, J shed 8 bases, and the junction held 7 bases outside the gene matches. In germline, CDR1 is LGHDT, CDR2 YNNKEL (reference sequence). CDR3 DNA sequence: TGTGCCAGCAGCCAATGGCAGGGGGCTTGGGGCTACACCTTC. It yields the protein CASSQWQGAWGYTF.

The rearrangement links TRBV2 to TRBJ2-1; 12 bases fit TRBD1. Germline CDR1 SNHLY, CDR2 FYNNEI. The CDR3 contains 19 residues. V was clipped by 9 bases and J by 1 base; unmatched bases: 16. The CDR3 loop is CASEPGQGAPRESYNEQFF. The CDR3 bases are TGTGCCAGTGAACCGGGACAGGGGGCACCCCGGGAGTCCTACAATGAGCAGTTCTTC.

The chain couples TRBV5-3 to TRBJ2-1, with D perhaps matching TRBD2 (5 bases). TRBV5-3 belongs to the ORF category, with a function that is uncertain. The ends were cut back, 7 bases at V and 3 bases at J, with 29 bases in the middle. The CDR3 spans 19 residues. CDR3 DNA sequence: TGTGCCAGAGCCCTGTTAGTGGCGGAGGACTTTTTCTTCTACAATGAGCAGTTCTTC. Its protein product is CARALLVAEDFFFYNEQFF.

The chain recombines TRBV6-1 with TRBJ1-1; D gene uncertain. The CDR3 is 15 amino acids. Trimming cost V 1 base and J 1 base, with 10 bases left between them. In germline, CDR1 is MNHNS, CDR2 SASEGT. The CDR3 sequence is CASSEGHTWNTEAFF. The DNA of the CDR3 is TGTGCCAGCAGTGAAGGTCATACATGGAACACTGAAGCTTTCTTT.

V and J are TRBV6-5 and TRBJ1-6; D perhaps matches TRBD1 (6 bases). V was pared by 6 bases and J by 4 bases, with 13 bases between. The CDR3 spans 15 residues. Germline CDR1 reads MNHEY; CDR2 reads SVGAGI. CDR3 loop: CASRPDRTYNSPLHF. The CDR3 bases are TGTGCCAGCAGACCTGACAGGACTTATAATTCACCCCTCCACTTT.

The rearrangement links TRBV18 to TRBJ1-2; maybe TRBD1 (6 bases). V was clipped by 4 bases and J by 2 bases, with 11 bases between them. CDR1 is KGHSH, CDR2 LQKENI, per germline. This CDR3 has 14 amino acids. CDR3 bases: TGTGCCAGCTCACGAGCGGACAGCAACTATGGCTACACCTTC. It encodes CASSRADSNYGYTF.

This chain links TRBV9 with TRBJ1-3; D not certain. Germline V lookup: CDR1 SGDLS, CDR2 YYNGEE. V lost 0 bases to trimming and J lost 0 bases, with 4 bases between them. The CDR3 has 14 residues. The CDR3 nucleotides read TGTGCCAGCAGCGTAGCAAGCTCTGGAAACACCATATATTTT. Its translation: CASSVASSGNTIYF.